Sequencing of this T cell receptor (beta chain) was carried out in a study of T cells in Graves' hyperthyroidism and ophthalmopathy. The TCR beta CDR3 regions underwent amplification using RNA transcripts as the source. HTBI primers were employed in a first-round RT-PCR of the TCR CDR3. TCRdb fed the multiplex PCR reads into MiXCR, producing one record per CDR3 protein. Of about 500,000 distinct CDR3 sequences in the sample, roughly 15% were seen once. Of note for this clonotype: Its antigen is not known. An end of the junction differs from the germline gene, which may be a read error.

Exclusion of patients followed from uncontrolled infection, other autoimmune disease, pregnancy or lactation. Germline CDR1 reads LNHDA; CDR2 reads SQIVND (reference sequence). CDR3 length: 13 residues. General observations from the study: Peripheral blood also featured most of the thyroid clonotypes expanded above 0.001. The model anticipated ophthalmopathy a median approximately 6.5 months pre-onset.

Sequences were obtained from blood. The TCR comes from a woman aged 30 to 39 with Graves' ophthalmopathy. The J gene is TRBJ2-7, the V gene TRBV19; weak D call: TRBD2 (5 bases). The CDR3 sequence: CASSIGVEAEQYF. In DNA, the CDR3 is TGTGCTAGTAGTATCGGGGTCGAGGCCGAGCAGTACTTC.